Sequencing of this T cell receptor beta chain was carried out in a study of T cells in Graves' hyperthyroidism and ophthalmopathy. Overall study: Before treatment of any kind, peripheral blood was taken at initial diagnosis.

Findings and caveats of the study: A model of 13 V-J pairs discriminated ophthalmopathy from stable hyperthyroidism. Progression to ophthalmopathy was predicted a median of roughly seven months early.

The sample holds many counts of this clonotype. The antigen is unknown. The investigators amplified TCR beta CDR3 regions from RNA transcripts. Researchers ran a first-round RT-PCR on the TCR CDR3 using the HTBI primer set. TCRdb fed the multiplex PCR reads into MiXCR, producing one record per CDR3 protein. Found here are about 360,000 distinct CDR3 sequences, approximately 15% of them singletons; the top ten hold more than 20%. This CDR3 is built from 11 residues. Germline CDR1 reads MNHNS; CDR2 reads SASEGT. Trimming left V 7 bases short and J 10 bases short, with 10 bases between. Input material: blood. This sequence originates from a man aged 25 to 40 with Graves' hyperthyroidism that later progressed to Graves' ophthalmopathy. The chain uses TRBV6-1 and TRBJ1-4; D is unclear. CDR3 DNA sequence: TGTGCCAGCACCCATAAGGGAAAACTGTTTTTT. It translates to CASTHKGKLFF.